This entry lists 18 T cell receptor beta chains sequenced from one sample in a study of shared clonotypes between healthy human individuals. Clones were read by immunoSEQ multiplex PCR, and TCRdb kept only the in-frame ones, dropping some. The sample holds around 480,000 clones, over 60% seen once. Sequenced material: PBMCs. The receptors were gathered from a woman in her thirties or forties in good health. Some clones in this sample may be carry-over from other donors' samples.

The chain is built from TRBV2 and TRBJ2-1; maybe TRBD1 (6 bases). Germline V CDR1 and CDR2: SNHLY, FYNNEI. V dropped 1 base and J dropped 7 bases, with 14 bases sitting between them. This CDR3 comprises 15 residues. The CDR3 DNA sequence: TGTGCCAGCAGTGAAGGACTACAGGGTAGGAATGAGCAGTTCTTC. It specifies CASSEGLQGRNEQFF.

The rearrangement links TRBV7-6 to TRBJ2-7; 9 bases fit TRBD1. The CDR3 sequence is 14 residues long. V dropped 4 bases and J dropped 5; count of bases not matched to a gene: 6. The germline gives CDR1 SGHVS, CDR2 FNYEAQ. In DNA form, the CDR3 reads TGTGCCAGCAGCTCATGGGACAGGGTTAACGAGCAGTACTTC. Translating it yields CASSSWDRVNEQYF.

As to this clone: Other nucleotide sequences in the sample specify the same CDR3. J is TRBJ2-5 and V is TRBV9; D gene uncertain. The germline CDR1 and CDR2 sequences are SGDLS and YYNGEE. The ends were cut back, 0 bases at V and 5 bases at J, with 8 bases in the middle. This CDR3 has 13 residues. The CDR3 sequence: CASSVGGPETQYF. CDR3 in DNA: TGTGCCAGCAGCGTAGGGGGTCCGGAGACCCAGTACTTC. Based on the CDR3 plus reference TRBV9 and TRBJ2-5, the full variable domain is DSGVTQTPKHLITATGQRVTLRCSPRSGDLSVYWYQQSLDQGLQFLIQYYNGEERAKGNILERFSAQQFPDLHSELNLSSLELGDSALYFCASSVGGPETQYFGPGTRLLVL.

This clone was recorded a few times. The chain is built from TRBV27 and TRBJ2-1, with D possibly being TRBD1 or TRBD2 (5 bases each). The V end lost 7 bases, the J end lost 7 bases, and 17 bases lay between the germline ends. This CDR3 spans 14 amino acids. From germline, CDR1 is MNHEY and CDR2 SMNVEV (reference sequence). The CDR3 spells CASTVAPGRNEQFF. The DNA for the CDR3 is TGTGCCAGCACCGTTGCCCCGGGGCGGAATGAGCAGTTCTTC.

The chain uses TRBV28 and TRBJ1-1; D not certain. The CDR3 loop spans 13 amino acids. Germline V gives CDR1 MDHEN, CDR2 SYDVKM. The V end was cut by 4 bases, the J end by 0 bases, with 6 bases between. CDR3 coding DNA: TGTGCCAGCAGTTCGGGAGTGAACACTGAAGCTTTCTTT. This encodes CASSSGVNTEAFF.

This rearrangement joins TRBV6-4 to TRBJ2-1; D uncertain. Trimming cost V 5 bases and J 0 bases, with 5 bases left between them. This CDR3 comprises 13 residues. The V gene's germline CDR1 is MRHNA and CDR2 SNTAGT. CDR3 sequence reads: CASSIASYNEQFF. The CDR3 DNA follows: TGTGCCAGCAGTATAGCCTCCTACAATGAGCAGTTCTTC.

The chain employs TRBV9 and TRBJ2-3; possibly TRBD2 for D (5 bases). The CDR3 is made up of 13 amino acids. In germline, CDR1 is SGDLS, CDR2 YYNGEE. Trimming stripped 7 bases from V and 2 bases from J, with 11 bases between. The CDR3 loop reads CASQADYTDTQYF. The DNA of the CDR3 is TGTGCCAGCCAAGCGGATTACACAGATACGCAGTATTTT.

The chain has TRBV5-1 and TRBJ2-2; 11 bases are a match to TRBD1. The CDR3 totals 16 residues. Germline V gives CDR1 SGHRS, CDR2 YFSETQ. The V segment lost 4 bases and the J segment 5 bases; nucleotides outside the gene matches: 7. CDR3 DNA sequence: TGCGCCAGCAGCCTAGGACAGGGGGCCGATACCGGGGAGCTGTTTTTT. Its translation is CASSLGQGADTGELFF.

This clone was seen only once. The chain carries TRBV4-2 and TRBJ2-5, with TRBD2 matching 10 bases. CDR3 length: 15 residues. Germline V CDR1 and CDR2: LGHNA, YNFKEQ. The V segment lost 4 bases and the J segment 2 bases; nucleotides outside the gene matches: 4. This chain's CDR3 is CASSRTSGVQETQYF. The CDR3, as DNA: TGTGCCAGCAGCCGGACTAGCGGCGTTCAAGAGACCCAGTACTTC.

The chain has TRBV7-2 and TRBJ1-2; 8 positions agree with TRBD1. Germline trimming cut 1 base from V and 8 bases from J; bases unmatched to any gene: 15. CDR3 length: 17 amino acids. Germline V CDR1 and CDR2: SGHTA, FQGNSA. The CDR3 DNA follows: TGTGCCAGCAGCTTAGGGGGAAGCAGGGGGCTATTTGACGGCTACACCTTC. This encodes CASSLGGSRGLFDGYTF.

The V and J genes are TRBV5-1 and TRBJ2-2, with D perhaps matching TRBD2 (7 bases). V lost 1 base to trimming and J lost 6 bases, with 22 bases between them. Germline V gene lookup returns CDR1 SGHRS and CDR2 YFSETQ. The CDR3 contains 18 residues. The CDR3 region has the DNA TGCGCCAGCAGCTTGAACCCGTCCGGGGGCGGGAGTTCCGGGGAGCTGTTTTTT. Translation gives CASSLNPSGGGSSGELFF.

The chain employs TRBV4-2 and TRBJ2-7; 8 nucleotides line up with TRBD1. The CDR3 is 14 amino acids. The trim removed 1 base at V and 3 bases at J, leaving 2 bases unmatched. Germline V gene data show CDR1 as LGHNA and CDR2 as YNFKEQ. The CDR3 here is CASSQGTGRYEQYF. CDR3 bases: TGTGCCAGCAGCCAAGGGACAGGGCGCTACGAGCAGTACTTC.

This rearrangement joins TRBV18 to TRBJ2-1; no definite D call. The germline V gene encodes CDR1 KGHSH and CDR2 LQKENI. The CDR3 totals 15 residues. V lost 2 bases, J lost 1 base, and 9 bases lay in between. CDR3: CASSPAEHSYNEQFF. In nucleotides, the CDR3 is TGTGCCAGCTCACCAGCGGAACATTCCTACAATGAGCAGTTCTTC.

The CDR3 here is CSVGHDKAGETQYF. Here the CDR3 DNA reads TGCAGCGTTGGCCATGACAAAGCGGGAGAGACCCAGTACTTC. The chain carries TRBV29-1 and TRBJ2-5; a weak D match, TRBD2 (6 bases). Germline loops: CDR1 SQVTM, CDR2 ANQGSEA. Trimming stripped 4 bases from V and 4 bases from J, with 16 bases between. The CDR3 contains 14 residues.

The V gene is TRBV4-3, the J gene TRBJ2-2, with 7 bases aligning to TRBD2. The CDR3 totals 16 residues. V was clipped by 0 bases and J by 4 bases; unmatched bases: 5. Germline V CDR1 and CDR2: LGHNA, YSLEER. The CDR3, as DNA: TGCGCCAGCAGCCAAGAGACTAGCCCGCGCACCGGGGAGCTGTTTTTT. Protein: CASSQETSPRTGELFF.

The chain is built from TRBV4-3 and TRBJ2-5; no definite D call. Trimming took 0 bases from V and 1 from J, leaving 6 bases between them. CDR1 and CDR2 from the germline V gene are LGHNA and YSLEER. The CDR3 sequence is 14 residues long. The CDR3 nucleotides read TGCGCCAGCAGCCAAGATGGTCGCCAAGAGACCCAGTACTTC. It codes for CASSQDGRQETQYF.

As concerns this clone: A single base separates this from a much larger clone, so it may be a read error. V is TRBV6-1 and J is TRBJ2-7; 7 bases fit TRBD1. Germline CDR1 is MNHNS and CDR2 is SASEGT. V lost 4 bases to trimming and J lost 2 bases; unmatched junction nucleotides: 8. CDR3 length: 15 residues. The CDR3 loop is CASSVGTANAYEQYF. The CDR3, as DNA: TGTGCCAGCAGTGTAGGGACAGCTAACGCCTACGAGCAGTACTTC.

In this sample, this clone turned up once. The rearrangement links TRBV10-3 to TRBJ1-4; 10 positions agree with TRBD1. The CDR3 spans 13 residues. CDR1 ENHRY and CDR2 SYGVKD come from the germline V gene. Trimming cost V 6 bases and J 7 bases; bases outside gene matches: 2. The CDR3, as DNA: TGTGCCATCAGAGGACAGGGGGGTGAAAAACTGTTTTTT. Protein sequence: CAIRGQGGEKLFF.